This TCR beta chain comes out of a study of STAT5B mutations in CD4+ large granular lymphocyte leukemia. The count of this clone is one. TCRdb's table, derived via immunoSEQ multiplex PCR, lists solely in-frame clones and lacks some. The sample shows over 20,000 clones, 81% of them seen only once. The CDR3 sequence is 14 residues long. Germline V lookup: CDR1 KGHSH, CDR2 LQKENI. V gave up 2 bases and J gave up 7 bases, with 12 bases separating them. The specimen sequenced was CD4+ T cells from blood buffy coats. The TCR originated in a human donor in good health. The chain couples TRBV18 to TRBJ2-1; D not resolved. CDR3 nucleotides: TGTGCCAGCTCACCAGGGGATATTACGAATGAGCAGTTCTTC. Residues: CASSPGDITNEQFF.